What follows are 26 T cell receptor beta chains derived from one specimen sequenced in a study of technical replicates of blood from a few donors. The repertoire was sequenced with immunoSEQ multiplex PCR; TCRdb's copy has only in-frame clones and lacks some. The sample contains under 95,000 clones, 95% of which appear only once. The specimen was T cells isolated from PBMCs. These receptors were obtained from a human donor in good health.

CDR3 residues: CASSLGTSGEYEQYF. Written as DNA, the CDR3 is TGTGCCAGCAGCCTTGGGACTAGCGGAGAGTACGAGCAGTACTTC. The V gene is TRBV5-6, the J gene TRBJ2-7; 11 nucleotides agree with TRBD2. V gave up 4 bases and J gave up 4 bases; unmatched junction bases: 7. Germline CDR1 is SGHDT and CDR2 is YYEEEE. This CDR3 is built from 15 residues.

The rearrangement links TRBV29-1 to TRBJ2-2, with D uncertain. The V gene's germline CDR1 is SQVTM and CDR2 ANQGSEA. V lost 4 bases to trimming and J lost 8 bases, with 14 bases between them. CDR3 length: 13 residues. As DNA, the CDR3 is TGCAGCGTTGCTGCCGTGACTTATGGGGAGCTGTTTTTT. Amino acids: CSVAAVTYGELFF.

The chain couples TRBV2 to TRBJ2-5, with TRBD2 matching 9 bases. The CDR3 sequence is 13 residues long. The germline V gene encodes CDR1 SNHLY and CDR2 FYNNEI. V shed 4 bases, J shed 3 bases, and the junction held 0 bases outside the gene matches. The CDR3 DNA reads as TGTGCCAGCAGTGGACTAGCGGAAGAGACCCAGTACTTC. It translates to CASSGLAEETQYF.

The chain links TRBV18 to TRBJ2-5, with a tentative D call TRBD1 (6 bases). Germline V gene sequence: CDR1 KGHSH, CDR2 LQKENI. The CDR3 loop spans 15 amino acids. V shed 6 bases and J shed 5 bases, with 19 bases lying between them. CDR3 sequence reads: CASSLRGQGIETQYF. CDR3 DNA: TGTGCCAGCTCCCTACGGGGCCAGGGGATTGAGACCCAGTACTTC.

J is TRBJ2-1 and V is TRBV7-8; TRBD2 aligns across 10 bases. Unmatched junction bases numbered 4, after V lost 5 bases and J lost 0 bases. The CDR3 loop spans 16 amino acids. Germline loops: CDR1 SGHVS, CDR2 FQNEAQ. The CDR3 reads CASSQLAGSSYNEQFF. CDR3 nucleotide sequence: TGTGCCAGCAGCCAACTAGCGGGGTCCTCCTACAATGAGCAGTTCTTC.

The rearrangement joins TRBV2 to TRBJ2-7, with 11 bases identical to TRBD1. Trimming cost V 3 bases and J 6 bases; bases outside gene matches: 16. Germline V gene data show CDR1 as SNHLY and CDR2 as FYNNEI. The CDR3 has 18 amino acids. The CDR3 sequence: CASSDRGQGVALLGEQYF. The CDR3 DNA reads TGTGCCAGCAGTGATAGGGGACAGGGGGTGGCTTTATTGGGCGAGCAGTACTTC.

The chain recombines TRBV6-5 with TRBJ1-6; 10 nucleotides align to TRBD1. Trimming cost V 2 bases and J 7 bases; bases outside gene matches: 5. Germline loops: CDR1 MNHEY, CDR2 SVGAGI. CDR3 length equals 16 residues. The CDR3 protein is CASSYRQGAQNSPLHF. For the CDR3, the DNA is TGTGCCAGCAGTTACCGACAGGGGGCTCAAAATTCACCCCTCCACTTT.

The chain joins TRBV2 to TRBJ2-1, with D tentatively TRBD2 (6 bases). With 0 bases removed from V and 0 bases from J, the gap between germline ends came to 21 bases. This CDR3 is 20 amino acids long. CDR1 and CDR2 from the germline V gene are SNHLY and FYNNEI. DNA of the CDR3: TGTGCCAGCAGTGAAGCGGGGGGACTCGGGGTCAGTATCTCCTACAATGAGCAGTTCTTC. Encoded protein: CASSEAGGLGVSISYNEQFF.

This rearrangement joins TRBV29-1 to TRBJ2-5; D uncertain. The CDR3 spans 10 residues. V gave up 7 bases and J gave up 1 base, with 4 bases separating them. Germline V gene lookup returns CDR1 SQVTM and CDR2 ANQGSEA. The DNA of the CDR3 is TGCAGCGCACTCCAAGAGACCCAGTACTTC. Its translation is CSALQETQYF.

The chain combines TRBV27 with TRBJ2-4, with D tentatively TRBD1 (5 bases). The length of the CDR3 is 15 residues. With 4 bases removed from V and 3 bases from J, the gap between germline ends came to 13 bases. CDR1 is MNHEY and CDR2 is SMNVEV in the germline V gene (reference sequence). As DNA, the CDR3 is TGTGCCAGCAGTTGGAGTGGGGCTAGCAAAAACATTCAGTACTTC. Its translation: CASSWSGASKNIQYF.

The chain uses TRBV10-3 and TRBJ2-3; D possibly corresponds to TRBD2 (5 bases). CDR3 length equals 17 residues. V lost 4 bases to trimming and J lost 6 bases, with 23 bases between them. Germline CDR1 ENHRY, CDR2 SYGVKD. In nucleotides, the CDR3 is TGTGCCATCAGTGGGGGTCCCGGGATTACAGTTGTTGATACGCAGTATTTT. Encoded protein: CAISGGPGITVVDTQYF.

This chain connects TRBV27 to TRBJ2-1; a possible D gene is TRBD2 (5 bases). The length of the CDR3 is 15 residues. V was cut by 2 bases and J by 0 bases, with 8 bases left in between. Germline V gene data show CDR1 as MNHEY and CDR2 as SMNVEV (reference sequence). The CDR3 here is CASSLVASSYNEQFF. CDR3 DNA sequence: TGTGCCAGCAGTTTAGTAGCGAGCTCCTACAATGAGCAGTTCTTC.

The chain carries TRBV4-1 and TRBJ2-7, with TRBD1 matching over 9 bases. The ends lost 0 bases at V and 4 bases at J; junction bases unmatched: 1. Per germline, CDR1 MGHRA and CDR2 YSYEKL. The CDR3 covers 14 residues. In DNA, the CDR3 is TGCGCCAGCAGCCAAGAGGGGACAGGGTACGAGCAGTACTTC. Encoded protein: CASSQEGTGYEQYF.

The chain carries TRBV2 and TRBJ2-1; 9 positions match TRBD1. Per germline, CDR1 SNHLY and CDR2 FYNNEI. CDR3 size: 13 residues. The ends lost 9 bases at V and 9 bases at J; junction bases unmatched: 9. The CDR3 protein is CARSGTGSGEQFF. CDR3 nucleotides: TGTGCCAGGTCCGGGACAGGGTCAGGTGAGCAGTTCTTC.

The CDR3 coding sequence is TGCGCCAGCAGTGTTGGGCTAGCGGGAGGCACCGGGGAGCTGTTTTTT. Translation gives CASSVGLAGGTGELFF. J is TRBJ2-2 and V is TRBV10-2, with TRBD2 matching 11 bases. The CDR3 spans 16 residues. Germline CDR1 WSHSY, CDR2 SAAADI. Trimming cost V 4 bases and J 4 bases; bases outside gene matches: 5.

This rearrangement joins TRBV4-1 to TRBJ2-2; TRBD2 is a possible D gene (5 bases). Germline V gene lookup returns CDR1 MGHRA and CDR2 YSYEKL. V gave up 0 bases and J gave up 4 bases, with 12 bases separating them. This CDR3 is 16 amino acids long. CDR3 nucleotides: TGCGCCAGCAGCCAAGACGAGACACGGGGCACCGGGGAGCTGTTTTTT. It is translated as CASSQDETRGTGELFF.

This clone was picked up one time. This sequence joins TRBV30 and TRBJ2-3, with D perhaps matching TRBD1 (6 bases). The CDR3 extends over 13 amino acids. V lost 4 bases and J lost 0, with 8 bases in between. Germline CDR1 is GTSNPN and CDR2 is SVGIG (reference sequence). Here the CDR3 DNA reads TGTGCCTGGATGGGGGCCAGCACAGATACGCAGTATTTT. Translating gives CAWMGASTDTQYF.

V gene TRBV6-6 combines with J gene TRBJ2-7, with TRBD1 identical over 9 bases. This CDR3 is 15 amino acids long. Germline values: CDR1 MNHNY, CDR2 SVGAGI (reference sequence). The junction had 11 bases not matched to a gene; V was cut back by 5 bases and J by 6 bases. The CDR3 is CASSRPGTGTLEQYF. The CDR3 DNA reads TGTGCCAGCAGTCGCCCGGGGACAGGGACCCTCGAGCAGTACTTC.

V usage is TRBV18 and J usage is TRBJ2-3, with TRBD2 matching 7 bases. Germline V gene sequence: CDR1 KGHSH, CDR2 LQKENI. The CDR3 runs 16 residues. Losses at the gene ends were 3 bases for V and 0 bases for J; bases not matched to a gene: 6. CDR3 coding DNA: TGTGCCAGCTCACCCATCCCAGCGGGGAGCACAGATACGCAGTATTTT. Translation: CASSPIPAGSTDTQYF.

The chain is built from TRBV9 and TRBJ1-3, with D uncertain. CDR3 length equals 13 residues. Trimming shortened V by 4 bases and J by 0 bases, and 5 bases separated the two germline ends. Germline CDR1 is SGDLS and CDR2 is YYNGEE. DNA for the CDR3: TGTGCCAGCAGCAGGAGCTCTGGAAACACCATATATTTT. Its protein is CASSRSSGNTIYF.

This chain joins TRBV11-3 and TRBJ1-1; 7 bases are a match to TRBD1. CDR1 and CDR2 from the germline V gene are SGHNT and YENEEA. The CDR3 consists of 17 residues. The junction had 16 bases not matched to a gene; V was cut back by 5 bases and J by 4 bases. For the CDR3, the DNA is TGTGCCAGCAGCCCAGGAGAAGGGAGACAGGGACCCACTGAAGCTTTCTTT. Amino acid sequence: CASSPGEGRQGPTEAFF. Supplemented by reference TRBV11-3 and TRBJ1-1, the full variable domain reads EAGVVQSPRYKIIEKKQPVAFWCNPISGHNTLYWYLQNLGQGPELLIRYENEEAVDDSQLPKDRFSAERLKGVDSTLKIQPAELGDSAVYLCASSPGEGRQGPTEAFFGQGTRLTVV.

DNA of the CDR3: TGTGCCAGCAGCGAGCCGAACACCGGGGAGCTGTTTTTT. Translated: CASSEPNTGELFF. V gene TRBV9 combines with J gene TRBJ2-2, with D unresolved. V gave up 3 bases and J gave up 0 bases, with 3 bases separating them. In germline, CDR1 is SGDLS, CDR2 YYNGEE. The CDR3 has 13 amino acids.

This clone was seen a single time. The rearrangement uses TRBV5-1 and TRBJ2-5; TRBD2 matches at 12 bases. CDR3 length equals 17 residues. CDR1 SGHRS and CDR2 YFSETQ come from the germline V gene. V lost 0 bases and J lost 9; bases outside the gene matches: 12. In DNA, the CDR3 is TGCGCCAGCAGCTTGGTTCCTAGCGGGAGGGCCGAGGTCTCCCAGTACTTC. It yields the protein CASSLVPSGRAEVSQYF.

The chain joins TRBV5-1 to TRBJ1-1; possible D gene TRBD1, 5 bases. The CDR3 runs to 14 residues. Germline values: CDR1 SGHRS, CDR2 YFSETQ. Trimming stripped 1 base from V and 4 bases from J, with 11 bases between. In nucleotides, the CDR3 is TGCGCCAGCAGCTTGTGGGGGGAGGGCACTGAAGCTTTCTTT. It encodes CASSLWGEGTEAFF.

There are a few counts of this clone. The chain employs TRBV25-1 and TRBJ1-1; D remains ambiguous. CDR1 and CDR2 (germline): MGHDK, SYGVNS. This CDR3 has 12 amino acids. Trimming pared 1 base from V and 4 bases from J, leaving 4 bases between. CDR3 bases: TGTGCCAGCAGTGAATCAGGCACTGAAGCTTTCTTT. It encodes CASSESGTEAFF.

The CDR3, as DNA: TGTGCCAGCAGCCAAATCCCGGGGGGGGAAACCTACGAGCAGTACTTC. Translated, it gives CASSQIPGGETYEQYF. V is TRBV7-9 and J is TRBJ2-7; TRBD2 matches 8 bases. Germline CDR1 is SEHNR and CDR2 is FQNEAQ (reference sequence). The V segment lost 5 bases and the J segment 2 bases; nucleotides outside the gene matches: 11. The CDR3 consists of 16 residues.